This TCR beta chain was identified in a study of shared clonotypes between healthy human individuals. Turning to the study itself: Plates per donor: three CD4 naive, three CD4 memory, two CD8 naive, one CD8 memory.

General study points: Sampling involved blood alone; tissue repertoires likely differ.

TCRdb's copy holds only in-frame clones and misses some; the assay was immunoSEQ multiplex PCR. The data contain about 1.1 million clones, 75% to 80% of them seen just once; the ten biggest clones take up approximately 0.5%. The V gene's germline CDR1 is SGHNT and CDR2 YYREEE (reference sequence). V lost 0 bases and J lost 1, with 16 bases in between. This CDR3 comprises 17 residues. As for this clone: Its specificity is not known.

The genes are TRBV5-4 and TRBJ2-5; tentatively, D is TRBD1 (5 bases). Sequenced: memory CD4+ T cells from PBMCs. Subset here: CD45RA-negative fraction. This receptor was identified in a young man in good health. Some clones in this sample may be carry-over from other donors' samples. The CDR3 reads CASSLGGAATSQETQYF. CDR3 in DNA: TGTGCCAGCAGCTTGGGTGGGGCGGCAACGAGCCAAGAGACCCAGTACTTC.